The 28 T cell receptor beta chains below come from one sample, sequenced in a study of human T cells and chemical hapten exposure. Using its own MiXCR run on the RACE reads, TCRdb lists one record per CDR3 protein. The sample yields some 180,000 distinct CDR3 sequences, approximately 20% seen once. Described time point: patch test 1, 2 weeks after DPC sensitization. Sample treatment: therapeutic diphenylcyclopropenone sensitization with weekly scalp DPC. The starting material was whole blood, obtained in connection with sensitization to the hapten diphenylcyclopropenone (DPC). These TCRs come from a woman in her forties or fifties with alopecia areata. Some clones in this sample may be carry-over from other donors' samples.

In this sample, this clonotype turned up a few times. This chain uses TRBV7-9 with TRBJ1-5; D not resolved. The germline CDR1 and CDR2 sequences are SEHNR and FQNEAQ (reference sequence). This CDR3 spans 12 amino acids. The germline V and J ends were trimmed by 3 bases and 7 bases, with 7 bases remaining between them. CDR3 in DNA: TGTGCCAGCAGCTTCAGTTTGCAGCCCCAGCATTTT. This translates into CASSFSLQPQHF.

The rearrangement joins TRBV7-9 to TRBJ2-3, with 7 nucleotides matching TRBD2. CDR1 is SEHNR, CDR2 FQNEAQ, per germline (reference sequence). With V trimmed by 7 bases and J by 1 base, 5 bases remained unmatched. This CDR3 has 14 residues. This chain's CDR3 is CASTLATRTDTQYF. DNA of the CDR3: TGTGCCAGCACACTAGCGACCCGCACAGATACGCAGTATTTT.

The chain uses TRBV5-5 and TRBJ2-3, with a tentative D call TRBD1 (5 bases). Deletions cut 5 bases from V and 5 bases from J, with 12 bases between. The CDR3 is 13 amino acids. CDR1 is SGHKS, CDR2 YYEKEE, per germline (reference sequence). The CDR3 here is CASSMGPLDTQYF. The CDR3 bases are TGTGCCAGCAGTATGGGGCCCTTAGATACGCAGTATTTT.

The chain uses TRBV20-1 and TRBJ2-1; D unresolved. Between the trimmed V and J ends, which lost 0 bases and 0 bases, there was a span of 12 bases. Germline CDR1 and CDR2: DFQATT and SNEGSKA (reference sequence). The CDR3 loop spans 16 amino acids. The CDR3 loop is CSARDSGGSSYNEQFF. CDR3 in DNA: TGCAGTGCTAGAGACTCCGGCGGAAGCTCCTACAATGAGCAGTTCTTC.

Regarding this clonotype: A much larger clone is a single base away; this may be a read error. The chain employs TRBV7-2 and TRBJ2-3; D might be TRBD2 (5 bases). CDR1 SGHTA and CDR2 FQGNSA come from the germline V gene. V dropped 0 bases and J dropped 0 bases, with 7 bases sitting between them. The CDR3 runs to 15 residues. The CDR3 coding sequence is TGTGCCAGCAGCTTAGCGGGAGTGAGCACAGATACGCAGTATTTT. Residues: CASSLAGVSTDTQYF.

The CDR3 region is CASSIDSYYEQYF. CDR3 DNA: TGTGCCAGCAGTATAGACAGTTACTACGAGCAGTACTTC. The chain employs TRBV12-3 or TRBV12-4 and TRBJ2-7; a weak D match, TRBD1 (5 bases). The CDR3 runs 13 residues. V lost 5 bases and J lost 3, with 11 bases in between.

This clonotype was seen a few times. The V call is TRBV2, the J call TRBJ2-1; D unresolved. The CDR3 has 11 amino acids. The germline V gene encodes CDR1 SNHLY and CDR2 FYNNEI. V lost 8 bases to trimming and J lost 10 bases, with 12 bases between them. For the CDR3, the DNA is TGTGCCAGCTTTGTTGGAAGGGAGCAGTTCTTC. It is translated as CASFVGREQFF.

The chain has TRBV5-1 and TRBJ2-5; no clear D. The germline V and J ends were trimmed by 0 bases and 0 bases, with 9 bases remaining between them. Looked up from germline, CDR1 is SGHRS and CDR2 is YFSETQ. This CDR3 is 15 amino acids long. The CDR3 bases are TGCGCCAGCAGCTTGGACCTTCCGAACCAAGAGACCCAGTACTTC. Encoded protein: CASSLDLPNQETQYF.

The chain joins TRBV10-3 to TRBJ2-1, with 10 bases aligning to TRBD2. This CDR3 has 19 residues. Germline CDR1 reads ENHRY; CDR2 reads SYGVKD. Trimming took 0 bases from V and 3 from J; bases not matched to a gene: 11. CDR3 in amino acids: CAISESPIELAGIYNEQFF. The CDR3 DNA sequence: TGTGCCATCAGTGAGTCCCCCATTGAACTAGCGGGGATCTACAATGAGCAGTTCTTC.

The chain employs TRBV6-6 and TRBJ1-1; D is perhaps TRBD1 (5 bases). The CDR3 consists of 17 residues. Between the trimmed V and J ends, which lost 2 bases and 0 bases, there was a span of 16 bases. Germline CDR1 MNHNY, CDR2 SVGAGI (reference sequence). CDR3 sequence: CASSYPGQRSVNTEAFF. The CDR3 DNA reads TGTGCCAGCAGTTACCCAGGACAACGATCAGTGAACACTGAAGCTTTCTTT.

This clonotype was counted a few times. The chain employs TRBV6-1 and TRBJ1-1; D not certain. V lost 7 bases and J lost 4, with 7 bases in between. CDR1 and CDR2 (germline): MNHNS, SASEGT. This CDR3 is 11 amino acids long. The CDR3 loop reads CASIRITEAFF. In nucleotides, the CDR3 is TGTGCCAGCATCCGAATCACTGAAGCTTTCTTT.

This clonotype showed up just a few times. The rearrangement uses TRBV6-5 and TRBJ2-1; tentative D call: TRBD1 (6 bases). The CDR3 covers 15 residues. V was trimmed by 5 bases and J by 6 bases, leaving 17 bases between them. Germline assignment: CDR1 MNHEY and CDR2 SVGAGI. CDR3 sequence: CASSPAGASANEQFF. In DNA form, the CDR3 reads TGTGCCAGCAGTCCGGCAGGGGCTTCCGCCAATGAGCAGTTCTTC.

The gene calls are TRBV3-1 and TRBJ1-2; tentatively, D is TRBD1 (5 bases). This CDR3 has 15 residues. CDR1 and CDR2 from the germline V gene are LGHDT and YNNKEL (reference sequence). The V end was cut by 0 bases, the J end by 0 bases, with 8 bases between. CDR3 sequence reads: CASSQDSRANYGYTF. As DNA, the CDR3 is TGTGCCAGCAGCCAAGATTCCAGGGCTAACTATGGCTACACCTTC.

There are a few counts of this clonotype. This chain joins TRBV29-1 and TRBJ1-1; the D gene is possibly TRBD1 (5 bases). Germline CDR1 and CDR2: SQVTM and ANQGSEA. The CDR3 has 12 residues. V lost 6 bases and J 3 bases, leaving 11 bases between the germline ends. CDR3 protein: CSVGDPDTEAFF. The DNA of the CDR3 is TGCAGCGTGGGGGACCCGGACACTGAAGCTTTCTTT.

The genes are TRBV29-1 and TRBJ1-1; D possibly corresponds to TRBD1 (5 bases). This CDR3 region has 13 residues. The ends were cut back, 7 bases at V and 0 bases at J, with 12 bases in the middle. Germline V gene data show CDR1 as SQVTM and CDR2 as ANQGSEA. The CDR3 DNA sequence: TGCAGCGGGGCGGGACTGATGAACACTGAAGCTTTCTTT. This sequence encodes CSGAGLMNTEAFF.

The genes are TRBV11-2 and TRBJ1-2; D is perhaps TRBD1 (6 bases). V was pared by 1 base and J by 3 bases, with 12 bases between. The CDR3 extends over 15 amino acids. Germline V gives CDR1 SGHAT, CDR2 FQNNGV. The CDR3 DNA is TGTGCCAGCAGCTTAGTGCGGGGGGCGGACTATGGCTACACCTTC. The encoded protein is CASSLVRGADYGYTF.

This rearrangement joins TRBV3-1 to TRBJ2-5, with D perhaps being TRBD1 or TRBD2 (5 bases each). This CDR3 region has 15 residues. Germline CDR1 is LGHDT and CDR2 is YNNKEL (reference sequence). Trimming pared 2 bases from V and 7 bases from J, leaving 17 bases between. CDR3 nucleotide sequence: TGTGCCAGCAGCCAACGGGACCGCGGGTTTGTGACCCAGTACTTC. Its protein is CASSQRDRGFVTQYF.

The chain combines TRBV27 with TRBJ2-2; the D is unclear. This CDR3 spans 16 amino acids. CDR1 MNHEY and CDR2 SMNVEV come from the germline V gene (reference sequence). V was trimmed by 3 bases and J by 0 bases, leaving 11 bases between them. For the CDR3, the DNA is TGTGCCAGCAGTTTTTTTGAGATGGCGAACACCGGGGAGCTGTTTTTT. This gives the protein CASSFFEMANTGELFF.

The chain uses TRBV3-1 and TRBJ1-3; D not resolved. With 4 bases removed from V and 3 bases from J, the gap between germline ends came to 10 bases. Per germline, CDR1 LGHDT and CDR2 YNNKEL (reference sequence). This CDR3 is built from 14 residues. CDR3 nucleotide sequence: TGTGCCAGCAGCCTCCTTCTGGATGGAAACACCATATATTTT. This encodes CASSLLLDGNTIYF. The whole variable domain, filled in from reference TRBV3-1 and TRBJ1-3, reads DTAVSQTPKYLVTQMGNDKSIKCEQNLGHDTMYWYKQDSKKFLKIMFSYNNKELIINETVPNRFSPKSPDKAHLNLHINSLELGDSAVYFCASSLLLDGNTIYFGEGSWLTVV.

The chain combines TRBV29-1 with TRBJ2-6, with D perhaps assigned TRBD1 or TRBD2 (5 bases each). The germline V gene encodes CDR1 SQVTM and CDR2 ANQGSEA. The V gene lost 7 bases and the J gene lost 4 bases, with 14 bases spanning the gap. This CDR3 contains 14 residues. In nucleotides, the CDR3 is TGCAGCGCTGCGGGTGGGGCCGGGGCCAACGTCCTGACTTTC. This encodes CSAAGGAGANVLTF.

This clonotype was observed at least ten times. The chain employs TRBV20-1 and TRBJ2-7, with 9 bases that match TRBD2. V gave up 5 bases and J gave up 0 bases; unmatched junction bases: 8. The length of the CDR3 is 15 residues. The germline V gene encodes CDR1 DFQATT and CDR2 SNEGSKA (reference sequence). The CDR3 DNA reads as TGCAGTGCTCCACACCCGACTAGCGGCTCCTACGAGCAGTACTTC. Protein: CSAPHPTSGSYEQYF.

The chain has TRBV19 and TRBJ2-2; D tentatively fits TRBD1 or TRBD2 (5 bases each). With 10 bases removed from V and 5 bases from J, the gap between germline ends came to 17 bases. Germline V lookup: CDR1 LNHDA, CDR2 SQIVND (reference sequence). The CDR3 sequence is 14 residues long. CDR3 amino acids: CATRVGVFTGELFF. The CDR3 coding sequence is TGTGCCACCCGGGTGGGGGTCTTTACCGGGGAGCTGTTTTTT.

This clonotype was seen at least ten times. The chain joins TRBV20-1 to TRBJ2-7; 9 bases are shared with TRBD2. The CDR3 has 16 amino acids. After removal of 0 bases from V and 0 bases from J, the junction contained 6 bases not matched to a gene. Germline V gene sequence: CDR1 DFQATT, CDR2 SNEGSKA (reference sequence). Here the CDR3 DNA reads TGCAGTGCTAGAGATCAGACTAGCGGATACTCCTACGAGCAGTACTTC. This gives the protein CSARDQTSGYSYEQYF.

Only a few counts were recorded for this clonotype. The chain employs TRBV21-1 and TRBJ2-5; whether TRBD2, the table's D call, matches the DNA was not checked. TRBV21-1 is marked as a pseudogene. The length of the CDR3 is 13 residues. The DNA of the CDR3 is TGTGCCAGCAGCAGTGGAGGGCAAGAGACCCAGTACTTC. As protein: CASSSGGQETQYF.

This clonotype was seen only a few times. The chain uses TRBV20-1 and TRBJ2-1, with 8 bases fitting TRBD2. Trimming removed 5 bases from V and 4 bases from J; junction bases left unmatched: 7. Looked up from germline, CDR1 is DFQATT and CDR2 is SNEGSKA (reference sequence). The CDR3 contains 14 residues. In DNA form, the CDR3 reads TGCAGTGCTCGAGCGGGAGAGGCTTACAATGAGCAGTTCTTC. Amino acids: CSARAGEAYNEQFF.

This sequence joins TRBV3-1 and TRBJ2-1; 12 bases agree with TRBD2. V shed 3 bases, J shed 5 bases, and the junction held 5 bases outside the gene matches. The length of the CDR3 is 16 residues. Germline CDR1 reads LGHDT; CDR2 reads YNNKEL (reference sequence). The CDR3, as DNA: TGTGCCAGCAGCCAGCACGGGACTAGCGGGCACAATGAGCAGTTCTTC. It codes for CASSQHGTSGHNEQFF.

This clonotype was picked up many times. The chain uses TRBV28 and TRBJ1-1, with TRBD1 as a possible D gene (5 bases). Trimming shortened V by 5 bases and J by 4 bases, and 20 bases separated the two germline ends. The germline gives CDR1 MDHEN, CDR2 SYDVKM. The CDR3 has 16 amino acids. CDR3 in DNA: TGTGCCAGCAGTATCCCCTCGGGGGGTGGAGGCACTGAAGCTTTCTTT. Protein sequence: CASSIPSGGGGTEAFF.

This clonotype was counted a few times. This chain links TRBV24-1 with TRBJ2-1; perhaps TRBD2 as D (6 bases). This CDR3 comprises 12 residues. V was clipped by 6 bases and J by 6 bases, with 8 bases between them. Germline V lookup: CDR1 KGHDR, CDR2 SFDVKD. CDR3 sequence: CATSFSGNEQFF. The DNA of the CDR3 is TGTGCCACCAGTTTTAGCGGCAATGAGCAGTTCTTC.